The source of this TCR beta chain is a study of naive and memory T cell subsets. This clonotype was counted at least ten times. Blood and skin TCR RNA was reverse transcribed with alpha and beta constant primers. Using its own MiXCR run on the 5' RACE reads, TCRdb lists one record per CDR3 protein. The table lists tens of thousands of distinct CDR3 sequences, 4% to 4.5% of them singletons. Whole-blood samples were roughly 2.3 ml of peripheral blood from healthy adult volunteers. The clonotype was recovered from a male donor in good health.

CDR3 bases: TGTGCCATCAGTGAGGGGGCGGGAGGGCCCTACGAGCAGTACTTC. It specifies CAISEGAGGPYEQYF. V and J are TRBV10-3 and TRBJ2-7; 9 bases fit TRBD2. This CDR3 spans 15 amino acids. Germline V gives CDR1 ENHRY, CDR2 SYGVKD. V gave up 2 bases and J gave up 2 bases; unmatched junction bases: 4.